This TCR beta chain comes out of a study of blood T cell repertoires in COVID-19. V trimming: 4 bases; J trimming: 5 bases; junction bases outside the gene matches: 8. CDR1 and CDR2 (germline): SGHDN, FVKESK. The CDR3 has 16 residues. The data were produced by immunoSEQ multiplex PCR, yet TCRdb's version contains in-frame clones alone and is incomplete. The sample yields approximately 250,000 clones, more than 80% seen once. Sequencing was performed on PBMCs or T cells enriched from blood (not recorded which). The receptor was derived from a young woman with acute COVID-19. The chain links TRBV14 to TRBJ2-3; 11 bases are a match to TRBD2. Here the CDR3 reads CASSPIAGGPGDTQYF. DNA for the CDR3: TGTGCCAGCAGCCCGATAGCGGGAGGGCCTGGAGATACGCAGTATTTT.